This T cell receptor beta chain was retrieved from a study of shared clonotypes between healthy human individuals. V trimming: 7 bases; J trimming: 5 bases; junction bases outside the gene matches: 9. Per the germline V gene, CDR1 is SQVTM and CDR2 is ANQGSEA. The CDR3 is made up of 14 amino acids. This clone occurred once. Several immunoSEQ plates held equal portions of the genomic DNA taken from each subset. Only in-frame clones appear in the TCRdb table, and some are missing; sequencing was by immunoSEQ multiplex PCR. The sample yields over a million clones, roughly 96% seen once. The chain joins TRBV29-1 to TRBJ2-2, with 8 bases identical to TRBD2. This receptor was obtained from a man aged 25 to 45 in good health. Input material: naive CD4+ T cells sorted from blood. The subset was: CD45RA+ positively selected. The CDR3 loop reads CSAKSGSLTGELFF. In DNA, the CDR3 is TGCAGCGCAAAAAGCGGGAGCCTAACCGGGGAGCTGTTTTTT.